This T cell receptor beta chain was retrieved from a study of blood T cell repertoires in COVID-19. Study-wide context: The origin of the acute and convalescent COVID-19 samples was the United States, Italy and Spain. Sample material is recorded as cDNA or gDNA derived from T cells, B-cell-depleted T cells, or PBMCs.

Recruits, aged about 18 to 100 years, lived in 24 US areas. Assignments of participants to cohorts depended upon their own reported clinical history. The data were produced by immunoSEQ multiplex PCR, yet TCRdb's version contains in-frame clones alone and is incomplete. The profile covers hundreds of thousands of clones, with almost 90% appearing a single time and around 1.7% taken by the ten largest. This TCR derives from a young woman with acute COVID-19. The sequencing input was PBMCs or T cells enriched from blood (not recorded which).

This CDR3 reads CASTSEGFGYTF. The DNA for the CDR3 is TGTGCCAGTACCTCGGAGGGCTTTGGCTACACCTTC. The chain recombines TRBV19 with TRBJ1-2; no reliable D call. Trimming took off 7 bases at V and 7 bases at J, with 13 bases between the two ends. CDR3 length equals 12 residues. The germline CDR1 and CDR2 sequences are LNHDA and SQIVND (reference sequence).